This T cell receptor (beta chain) stems from a study of blood T cell repertoires in COVID-19. In the study overall: Specimens from acute and convalescent COVID-19 originated in the United States, Italy and Spain. The analysed material was cDNA or gDNA that came from T cells, B-cell-depleted T cells, or PBMCs.

Per germline, CDR1 MDHEN and CDR2 SYDVKM. Trimming removed 4 bases at V and 7 bases at J, with 10 bases between. The CDR3 contains 12 residues. Original methodology: Amplification from reference gene primers served as the basis for estimated nucleated cell counts. Clones were sequenced by immunoSEQ multiplex PCR, and TCRdb holds only the in-frame ones, with some missing. V and J calls and clone size are those listed in that table; D and trimming were worked out from the DNA. The data contain 150,000 to 200,000 clones, 80% to 90% of them singletons. The source is a man aged 45-60 years with active or convalescent COVID-19. Sequenced input: peripheral blood. The chain recombines TRBV28 with TRBJ1-2; D gene ambiguous. The CDR3 bases are TGTGCCAGCAGTTCCCCCCCGGGTGGCTACACCTTC. Encoded protein: CASSSPPGGYTF.